This entry is about one T cell receptor beta chain. The J segment lost 0 bases and the V segment lost 8 bases, leaving 10 bases of the junction unmatched. Germline CDR1 reads GTSNPN; CDR2 reads SVGIG (reference sequence). The CDR3 has 17 amino acids. Method: immunoSEQ multiplex PCR; TCRdb's copy keeps in-frame clones and lacks some. The sample holds tens of thousands of clones, about 91% seen once. The entry originates in a study of T cell changes during pregnancy in multiple sclerosis. The rearrangement uses TRBV30 and TRBJ1-6; 10 nucleotides align to TRBD1. Sequences were derived from CD4+ T cells from peripheral blood mononuclear cells, sampled in the first trimester of pregnancy. The sequence was collected from a female donor in good health, enrolled as a control in a pregnancy study. The CDR3 region has the DNA TGTGCCGGGGGCCGGGGACAGGGGAGCTCCTATAATTCACCCCTCCACTTT. Translating gives CAGGRGQGSSYNSPLHF.